This T cell receptor beta chain was obtained from a study of cytomegalovirus exposure and HLA in healthy donors (dated by TCRdb to about 2017). Regarding the complete study: An earlier analysis of about 560 of the donors reported around 280 Gb of sequence data and 95 million to 140 million unique TCR beta sequences obtained from about 179 million T cells. Roughly 300 gigabases of sequencing data and around 80 million unique TCR sequences made up an early release that covered approximately 650 HLA-typed donors. Of the 300 to 500 genotyped donors, approximately 80% were placed in the genetic ancestry cluster associated with self-reported Caucasian donors. The aim of the study was to test whether cataloging public T cell receptors could identify signatures of past pathogen exposure. The study used immunosequencing to profile the T cell repertoires of approximately 640 subjects and linked those repertoires to cytomegalovirus serostatus. In addition to the first cohort of 666 subjects, a separate validation cohort of 130 or so different subjects was used. High-throughput TCR immunosequencing, statistical association of individual TCRs with disease status, and machine learning were combined to predict cytomegalovirus infection status. To study patterns of TCR occurrence, a later analysis re-analyzed previously published TCR beta repertoires from just over 650 donors and added high-resolution HLA genotyping. Rather than drawing on any new phenotypic data, the later analysis identified candidate immune exposures from TCR beta sequences and the way those sequences occurred across donors. In an earlier analysis of 587 of the donors, high-throughput TCR beta sequencing was used to judge whether each TCR beta V gene segment behaved as functional or pseudogenic. Alongside the repertoire data, information on donor age, sex, ethnicity and CMV serostatus was compiled. A later genetic analysis used genome-wide SNP genotypes for about three fifths of the roughly 700 donors, treating that subset as a discovery cohort. Every repertoire in the discovery cohort had been generated on one and the same sequencing platform. Both class I and class II loci were covered by HLA typing, at four-digit resolution. Typing coverage varied by locus: roughly 629-630 donors for A, B, C, DRB1 and DQB1; roughly 510 for DQA1; 600 to 610 for DPA1; about 450 for DPB1. Because of strong linkage in the cohort, four or five DR-DQ haplotypes were treated as single units for association and clustering. Across some 400 genotyped donors of the cohort, an average of about 220,000 unique TCR beta nucleotide sequences per donor were sequenced, and roughly 20% of those sequences were non-productive.

The library was prepared using the immunoSEQ multiplex PCR assay. A mixture of 60 forward primers for TCR Vbeta segments and 13 reverse primers for TCR Jbeta segments was used in the multiplex PCR. Amplification of the CDR3 region of rearranged TCR beta genes was performed with a multiplex PCR assay on genomic DNA. The Illumina HiSeq System was used to sequence the amplified TCR beta libraries as 87-base-pair reads. Turning to the authors' computational methods: In a later analysis, 80 million or so unique TCR beta chains were counted across the 500 to 850 repertoires, and around 10 million of these chains were shared by at least two donors. Raw reads were error-corrected and collapsed into unique sequences with a nearest-neighbor algorithm that merged closely related sequences to remove PCR and sequencing errors. Alignment of CDR3 sequences to IMGT reference sequences was used to assign V, D and J gene segments. Each retained sequence needed at least a six-nucleotide match to both a V gene segment and a J gene segment. Rearrangements were called productive when the CDR3 lacked stop codons and stayed in frame with V and J; all others were non-productive. Following IMGT convention, CDR3 was defined as the stretch from the second conserved V-encoded cysteine to the conserved J-encoded phenylalanine. The earlier analysis of approximately 590 of the donors excluded any sequence lacking an unambiguous match to a single V gene segment. In an earlier analysis of almost 600 of the donors, a V segment was called functional when productive rearrangements were above 56.7%, and segregating when the standard deviation between donors exceeded 5%. A statistical classification framework was developed to diagnose cytomegalovirus status using the catalog of TCR beta chain sequences. In a later analysis, V and J genes were assigned by comparing TCR nucleotide sequences against IMGT/GENE-DB human TR gene sequences. In a later analysis, CDR3 sequences and most-parsimonious VDJ recombination scenarios were assigned using the TCRdist pipeline. In a later analysis, each TCR beta chain was defined by its CDR3 amino acid sequence together with its V-gene family, and reads lacking a unique V-gene family were excluded. As a way to deal with suspected cross-contamination and a sequencing artifact, a later analysis dropped 500 to 700 nucleotide sequences that were highly shared and had low generation probability. In a later analysis, a clonal expansion index for each public chain was calculated from normalized within-repertoire ranks of inferred template counts. In a later analysis, generation probabilities were computed with a VDJ recombination model fitted to out-of-frame rearrangements, and the resulting probabilities were checked against IGoR. In a later analysis, hypergeometric tests were used to score TCR-TCR, TCR-HLA and TCR-CMV co-occurrence, with a repertoire-size bias correction applied to TCR pairs. To estimate false discovery rates, a later analysis permuted the HLA or CMV assignments 20 times. A later analysis grouped co-occurring TCRs with DBSCAN, adding TCRdist sequence similarity when clustering within HLA-allele-positive subsets. Co-occurrence clustering excluded repertoires with fewer than 30,000 or more than 120,000 public chains, plus five with anomalous nucleotide sharing. The immuneACCESS repertoire file appears here via TCRdb, limited to in-frame rearrangements. These files lack a portion of the clones; in checked studies, under half of the deficit traces to unresolved V genes, and the cause of the others is not known. Clonal size and the V and J genes are those of that table, whereas D and trimming came from the DNA. This sample comprises 130,000 or so clones, around 72% of them detected only once. The ten largest account for roughly 1.5% of the sample.

The CDR3, cysteine through phenylalanine, is 16 amino acids long. Of the read, only the CDR3 DNA is kept; its 48 bases are in frame from base 1. The V end gives up 0 bases and the J end 0 bases, leaving 1 base in the junction not matched to a gene. CDR1 and CDR2 are drawn from the germline V gene: SGHTS, YDEGEE. On the study overall, not on this receptor specifically: The sequencing pipeline was judged likely to have produced a cluster of highly shared sequence variants as a technical artifact. Because the 87-base-pair reads could not distinguish some IMGT-functional V segments, including TRBV6-2 and TRBV6-3, those segments were excluded. Because some donors lacked HLA typing at each locus, the association tests relied only on the typed subset. In a later analysis, HLA-associated TCR beta chains were found to be more clonally expanded and to have lower generation probabilities than equally common non-associated chains. Because counts were too low, about 18 rarely observed V segments, including chromosome 9 orphons, were excluded from the earlier analysis of under 650 of the donors. A later analysis found that most CMV-associated TCR beta chains appeared HLA-restricted, with HLA associations seemingly driven largely by CMV exposure. It was suggested by the authors that the approach could potentially be generalized to other disease states and immunological phenotypes. A few of the identified cytomegalovirus-associated TCR beta chains were confirmed in vitro to be specific for cytomegalovirus antigens. When HLA alleles, especially DR and DQ, strongly co-occurred, attributing TCR associations to individual alleles was difficult. A later analysis reported that several top co-occurrence clusters appeared linked to parvovirus B19, influenza, CMV and Epstein-Barr virus. In this cohort, only TCR beta chains were sequenced, and detectable features were limited by the absence of alpha or paired-chain data. At a false discovery rate of 0.05, a later analysis linked 15,000 to 20,000 TCR beta sequences to specific HLA alleles. In a later genetic analysis, a missense DCLRE1C variant was associated with V-gene and J-gene trimming of TCR beta chains, and the association was replicated in an independent cohort. The classifier was reported to diagnose cytomegalovirus status with high specificity and sensitivity in both the original and validation cohorts. The only immune exposure information available for the cohort was CMV serostatus. Most TCR sequences were seen in very few donors, while some public TCRs were found in many individuals. Compared with the 666-donor mean, donors in an Asian-associated ancestry cluster had fewer N-insertions in productive TCRs, according to a later genetic analysis. A total of around 150 TCR beta chains were listed by the study as associated with cytomegalovirus. A later analysis found that TCR association rates varied across HLA loci, with DRB1 alleles showing the most associated TCRs and HLA-C alleles the fewest. Sequencing depth was assumed to be roughly uniform across donors in the presence/absence analyses, though that assumption may not hold. A further reported finding was that TCR beta sequences accurately predicted the HLA-A and HLA-B alleles for most subjects in the first cohort. An earlier analysis of several hundred of the donors showed that most TCR beta V segments appeared in productive rearrangements either about 87% or about 30% of the time, which broadly matched IMGT annotations. Correlated functional status among segregating V segments might be attributable to linkage disequilibrium, but an unknown experimental factor could not be ruled out.

In total, more than 500 healthy bone marrow donors made up the cohort. At the time of sampling, all cohort members were nominally healthy, though unrecorded immune exposures were likely present. The donor tested CMV seronegative and was one of the 352 seronegative cohort members. A peripheral blood sample was provided by each donor, and peripheral blood mononuclear cells were used for TCR beta sequencing. The Qiagen DNeasy Blood Extraction Kit was used to extract genomic DNA from the blood cell samples. Points on this clone: Its cognate antigen has yet to be identified. No quality values exist for individual bases; no much larger clone is one base distant.

The specimen sequenced was PBMCs. The sequence links TRBV5-8 to TRBJ2-4; TRBD1 aligns with 9 central bases. This sequence originates from a woman younger than 30 in good health and CMV-seronegative. The nucleotides are TGTGCCAGCAGCTTGGGGACAGGGGTAGCCAAAAACATTCAGTACTTC. Translated, it reads CASSLGTGVAKNIQYF.